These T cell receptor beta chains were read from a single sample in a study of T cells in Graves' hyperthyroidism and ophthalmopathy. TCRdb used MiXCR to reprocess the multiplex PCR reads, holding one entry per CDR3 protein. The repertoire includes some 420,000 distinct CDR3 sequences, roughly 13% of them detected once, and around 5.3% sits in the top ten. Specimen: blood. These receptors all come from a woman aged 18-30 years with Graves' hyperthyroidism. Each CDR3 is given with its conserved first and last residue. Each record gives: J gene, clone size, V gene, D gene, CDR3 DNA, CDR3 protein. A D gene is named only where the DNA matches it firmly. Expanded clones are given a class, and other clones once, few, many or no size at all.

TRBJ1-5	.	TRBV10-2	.	TGCGCCAGCAGTCGCTCCCGGGACACCAATCAGCCCCAGCATTTT	CASSRSRDTNQPQHF
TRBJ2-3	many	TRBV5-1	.	TGCGCCAGCAGCTTGGGCGGGAGCACAGATACGCAGTATTTT	CASSLGGSTDTQYF
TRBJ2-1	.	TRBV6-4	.	TGTGCCAGCAGTGACTCCGGGGAGAGCTCCTACAATGAGCAGTTCTTC	CASSDSGESSYNEQFF
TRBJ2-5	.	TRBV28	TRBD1	TGTGCCAGCAGTTATCCGGGACAGCAAGAGACCCAGTACTTC	CASSYPGQQETQYF
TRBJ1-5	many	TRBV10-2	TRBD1	TGCGCCAGCAGGACAGGGACCCAGCCCCAGCATTTT	CASRTGTQPQHF
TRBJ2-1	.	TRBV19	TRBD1	TGTGCCAGTAGTATAACGGGGGGACAGGGGAACAATGAGCAGTTCTTC	CASSITGGQGNNEQFF
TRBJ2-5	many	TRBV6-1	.	TGTGCCAGCAGCCGGGACGGAGACCAAGAGACCCAGTACTTC	CASSRDGDQETQYF
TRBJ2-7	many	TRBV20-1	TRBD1	TGCAGTGCTAGTCGAGGGGGCCCGTCCGAGCAGTACTTC	CSASRGGPSEQYF
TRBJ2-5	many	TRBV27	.	TGTGCCAGCAGTAATCGGGACTTTAGAGGGACCCAGTACTTC	CASSNRDFRGTQYF
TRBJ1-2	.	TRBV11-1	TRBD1	TGTGCCAGCAGCCAGGACAGGGAGTTGGGTTACTATGGCTACACCTTC	CASSQDRELGYYGYTF
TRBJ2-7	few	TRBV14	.	TGTGCCAGCAGCCCCATAACAGGGAACTCCTACGAGCAGTACTTC	CASSPITGNSYEQYF
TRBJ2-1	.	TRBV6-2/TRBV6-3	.	TGTGCAACCGACGGGGCGAGCTCCTACAATGAGCAGTTCTTC	CATDGASSYNEQFF
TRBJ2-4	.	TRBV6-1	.	TGTGCCAGCCAAGGAGCCAAAAACATTCAGTACTTC	CASQGAKNIQYF
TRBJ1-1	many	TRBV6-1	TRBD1	TGTGCCAGCGGAAACAGGGGTCCCATTAGAGCTTTCTTT	CASGNRGPIRAFF
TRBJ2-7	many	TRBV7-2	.	TGTGCCAGCAGCTTAGTTCTGACGGAGCCCTACGAGCAGTACTTC	CASSLVLTEPYEQYF
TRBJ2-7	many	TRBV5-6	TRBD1	TGTGCCAGCAGCTTGAGTTGGGACAGGCAGTACTTC	CASSLSWDRQYF
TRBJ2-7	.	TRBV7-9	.	TGTGCCAGCAGCCATGCGGCAGGTCCCGACGAGCAGTACTTC	CASSHAAGPDEQYF
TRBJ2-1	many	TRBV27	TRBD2	TGTGCCAGCAGTCCCTGGACTAGCGGGGATTACAATGAGCAGTTCTTC	CASSPWTSGDYNEQFF
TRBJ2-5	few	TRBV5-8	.	TGTGCCAGCAGCGTAGGACAGAGATTCCAAGAGACCCAGTACTTC	CASSVGQRFQETQYF